These 2 T cell receptor beta chains originate from one sample sequenced in a study of T cells in Graves' hyperthyroidism and ophthalmopathy. It was RNA transcripts that yielded the amplified TCR beta CDR3 regions. A first-round RT-PCR of the TCR CDR3 used the HTBI primer set. TCRdb ran MiXCR on the multiplex PCR reads and lists one entry per CDR3 protein. The sample carries around 700,000 distinct CDR3 sequences, about 19% recorded once. The sequenced sample was blood. These receptors came from a woman aged 50 to 60 with Graves' hyperthyroidism that later progressed to Graves' ophthalmopathy.

This clonotype came up many times. The chain links TRBV3-1 to TRBJ1-6, with TRBD1 matching 7 bases. Per germline, CDR1 LGHDT and CDR2 YNNKEL (reference sequence). The ends lost 6 bases at V and 8 bases at J; junction bases unmatched: 10. CDR3 length: 15 residues. The CDR3 loop is CASSRTRDRDSPLHF. The CDR3 bases are TGTGCCAGCAGTCGCACGCGAGACAGGGATTCACCCCTCCACTTT.

As DNA, the CDR3 is TGTGCCAGTAGTAACCGGGACCTAGGAGATCAGCCCCAGCATTTT. This translates into CASSNRDLGDQPQHF. The chain employs TRBV19 and TRBJ1-5, with D possibly matching TRBD1 (5 bases). This CDR3 region has 15 residues. Per the germline V gene, CDR1 is LNHDA and CDR2 is SQIVND (reference sequence). V was clipped by 4 bases and J by 5 bases, with 15 bases between them.